Below are 9 T cell receptor beta chains sequenced from a single sample in a study of beta chain features in type 1 diabetes. Reverse transcribing all isolated RNA meant expressed TCRB transcripts were sequenced. The repertoire was sequenced with immunoSEQ multiplex PCR; TCRdb's copy has only in-frame clones and lacks some. The sample has 400,000 to 500,000 clones, approximately 15% seen once. Sequenced input: naive CD4+ T cells from blood. Receptor source: a young man in good health.

The V call is TRBV20-1, the J call TRBJ2-5; D is undetermined. This CDR3 has 11 residues. Germline CDR1 is DFQATT and CDR2 is SNEGSKA (reference sequence). The V and J ends lost 5 bases and 4 bases respectively, with 8 bases between them. CDR3 nucleotides: TGCAGTGCTCCTCGATCAGAGACCCAGTACTTC. It encodes CSAPRSETQYF.

V usage is TRBV15 and J usage is TRBJ2-3; D is unresolved. Germline V gene sequence: CDR1 LNHNV, CDR2 YYDKDF (reference sequence). This CDR3 is 12 amino acids long. Trimming pared 0 bases from V and 6 bases from J, leaving 4 bases between. The CDR3 region has the DNA TGTGCCACCAGCAGAGATTGGGATACGCAGTATTTT. It yields the protein CATSRDWDTQYF.

The V call is TRBV5-1, the J call TRBJ1-1; D remains unclear. This CDR3 is built from 13 residues. The V end was cut by 0 bases, the J end by 1 base, with 4 bases between. CDR1 is SGHRS, CDR2 YFSETQ, per germline. This chain's CDR3 is CASSLAENTEAFF. The DNA of the CDR3 is TGCGCCAGCAGCTTGGCAGAGAACACTGAAGCTTTCTTT.

This clone was detected only a few times. The chain couples TRBV4-1 to TRBJ1-1; the D is unclear. The V gene lost 3 bases and the J gene lost 1 base, with 12 bases spanning the gap. The CDR3 is made up of 15 amino acids. Germline V lookup: CDR1 MGHRA, CDR2 YSYEKL. The CDR3 DNA follows: TGCGCCAGCAGCCACTTGACCCGGGGGAACACTGAAGCTTTCTTT. Residues: CASSHLTRGNTEAFF.

This clone was seen a handful of times. The chain is built from TRBV13 and TRBJ2-7, with D possibly TRBD1 on 6 matching bases. This CDR3 contains 14 residues. Germline V gene sequence: CDR1 PRHDT, CDR2 FYEKMQ (reference sequence). V lost 8 bases and J lost 4, with 18 bases in between. The CDR3 is CASVLRGTEYEQYF. The CDR3 DNA reads TGTGCCAGCGTCTTAAGGGGGACGGAGTACGAGCAGTACTTC.

The V gene is TRBV7-2, the J gene TRBJ2-5; 7 bases are shared with TRBD2. Germline V gene sequence: CDR1 SGHTA, CDR2 FQGNSA. J was trimmed by 2 bases and V by 6 bases; bases with no gene match: 9. The CDR3 has 15 residues. CDR3 sequence: CASRNSAGAQETQYF. In DNA, the CDR3 is TGTGCCAGCAGGAATTCCGCGGGAGCTCAAGAGACCCAGTACTTC.

The rearrangement links TRBV7-9 to TRBJ2-5; 12 bases fit TRBD1. J lost 3 bases, V lost 4 bases, and 12 bases had no gene match. CDR1 and CDR2 from the germline V gene are SEHNR and FQNEAQ (reference sequence). This CDR3 region has 18 residues. In DNA, the CDR3 is TGTGCCAGCAGCTCCCTATTGGGACAGGGGGCGCGGGAAGAGACCCAGTACTTC. Translating it yields CASSSLLGQGAREETQYF.

This clone has a handful of counts. This chain joins TRBV7-2 and TRBJ2-3, with D maybe TRBD2 (5 bases). Trimming removed 2 bases at V and 6 bases at J, with 18 bases between. CDR3 length: 16 amino acids. CDR1 is SGHTA, CDR2 FQGNSA, per germline. The CDR3 spells CASSLRLGLPGDTQYF. CDR3 sequence (DNA): TGTGCCAGCAGCTTAAGACTCGGACTGCCTGGGGATACGCAGTATTTT. Together with reference TRBV7-2 and TRBJ2-3, the CDR3 gives the full variable domain: GAGVSQSPSNKVTEKGKDVELRCDPISGHTALYWYRQSLGQGLEFLIYFQGNSAPDKSGLPSDRFSAERTGGSVSTLTIQRTQQEDSAVYLCASSLRLGLPGDTQYFGPGTRLTVL.

This chain links TRBV4-1 with TRBJ1-4; TRBD1 agrees at 8 bases. The CDR3 extends over 17 amino acids. CDR1 and CDR2 (germline): MGHRA, YSYEKL. Germline trimming cut 1 base from V and 0 bases from J; bases unmatched to any gene: 4. CDR3 loop: CASSQVDRVATNEKLFF. The CDR3 DNA follows: TGCGCCAGCAGCCAAGTGGACAGGGTGGCAACTAATGAAAAACTGTTTTTT.